The 14 T cell receptor beta chains below come from one sample, sequenced in a study of cytomegalovirus exposure and HLA in healthy donors. The repertoire was sequenced with immunoSEQ multiplex PCR; TCRdb's copy has only in-frame clones and lacks some. The table includes about 180,000 clones, around nine tenths detected once. The sequenced sample was PBMCs. All receptors derive from a woman aged 25 to 39 in good health and CMV-seronegative.

This clone was seen just once. The rearrangement joins TRBV4-3 to TRBJ1-2; unclear D gene. The V and J ends lost 4 bases and 6 bases respectively, with 18 bases between them. The germline V gene has CDR1 LGHNA and CDR2 YSLEER. CDR3 length: 15 amino acids. DNA for the CDR3: TGCGCCAGCAGCCTTTCGATGGCAGGATTGGATGGCTACACCTTC. This gives the protein CASSLSMAGLDGYTF.

The chain has TRBV7-9 and TRBJ2-7; weak D call: TRBD2 (5 bases). Germline V gene data show CDR1 as SEHNR and CDR2 as FQNEAQ (reference sequence). This CDR3 comprises 16 residues. V lost 0 bases and J lost 2, with 14 bases in between. The DNA of the CDR3 is TGTGCCAGCAGCTTAGCCGCCTTGGGAGAAACCTACGAGCAGTACTTC. This encodes CASSLAALGETYEQYF.

This rearrangement joins TRBV2 to TRBJ1-2; 7 bases agree with TRBD1. V shed 7 bases and J 2 bases; nucleotides not matched to a gene: 7. The CDR3 consists of 14 residues. Germline-derived CDR1 and CDR2 are SNHLY and FYNNEI. Written as DNA, the CDR3 is TGTGCCAGCACCCCGGGACAGACGAACTATGGCTACACCTTC. This encodes CASTPGQTNYGYTF.

The chain carries TRBV19 and TRBJ2-7, with TRBD1 identical over 11 bases. J was trimmed by 4 bases and V by 4 bases; bases with no gene match: 3. This CDR3 contains 14 residues. Per germline, CDR1 LNHDA and CDR2 SQIVND (reference sequence). The CDR3 loop reads CASSTGTGGYEQYF. The DNA for the CDR3 is TGTGCCAGTAGTACCGGGACAGGGGGGTACGAGCAGTACTTC.

The V call is TRBV6-5, the J call TRBJ2-7; 8 nucleotides align to TRBD1. The CDR3 is 14 residues long. The J segment lost 4 bases and the V segment lost 4 bases, leaving 6 bases of the junction unmatched. Germline loops: CDR1 MNHEY, CDR2 SVGAGI. The CDR3 DNA reads TGTGCCAGCAGTTCGGGGACAGGATTATACGAGCAGTACTTC. It codes for CASSSGTGLYEQYF.

This clone turned up a few times. The chain uses TRBV2 and TRBJ1-2; D may be TRBD1 (6 bases). Germline V gene sequence: CDR1 SNHLY, CDR2 FYNNEI. CDR3 length: 12 residues. Trimming cost V 5 bases and J 7 bases, with 11 bases left between them. CDR3 DNA: TGTGCCAGCAGTCAGGGGAAGGGTGGCTACACCTTC. This codes for CASSQGKGGYTF.

This clone was counted a few times. The CDR3 sequence is CASSDNPRDEQFF. Written as DNA, the CDR3 is TGTGCCAGCAGTGACAACCCCCGGGATGAGCAGTTCTTC. The V gene is TRBV2, the J gene TRBJ2-1; D gene unclear. With 3 bases removed from V and 8 bases from J, the gap between germline ends came to 11 bases. The CDR3 is 13 residues long. Germline values: CDR1 SNHLY, CDR2 FYNNEI.

The gene calls are TRBV7-7 and TRBJ2-2; 8 bases line up with TRBD1. This CDR3 spans 16 amino acids. With 6 bases clipped from V and 7 bases from J, the junction kept 13 bases outside the gene matches. The germline V gene encodes CDR1 SSHAT and CDR2 FNYEAQ (reference sequence). The CDR3 bases are TGTGCCAGCAGGGCCACCGGGACAGGATTTGTCGGGGAGCTGTTTTTT. Amino acids: CASRATGTGFVGELFF. The whole variable domain, remainder taken from reference TRBV7-7 and TRBJ2-2, is GAGVSQSPRYKVTKRGQDVTLRCDPISSHATLYWYQQALGQGPEFLTYFNYEAQPDKSGLPSDRFSAERPEGSISTLTIQRTEQRDSAMYRCASRATGTGFVGELFFGEGSRLTVL.

The chain joins TRBV7-2 to TRBJ2-3; 11 positions match TRBD2. The junction had 4 bases not matched to a gene; V was cut back by 5 bases and J by 6 bases. This CDR3 comprises 14 residues. CDR1 is SGHTA, CDR2 FQGNSA, per germline. CDR3 amino acids: CASSLGLAGDTQYF. The CDR3 DNA is TGTGCCAGCAGCCTCGGACTAGCGGGTGATACGCAGTATTTT.

The rearrangement links TRBV15 to TRBJ2-1, with TRBD2 identical over 7 bases. This CDR3 spans 15 amino acids. Germline V CDR1 and CDR2: LNHNV, YYDKDF (reference sequence). The junction had 3 bases not matched to a gene; V was cut back by 0 bases and J by 4 bases. Written as DNA, the CDR3 is TGTGCCACCAGCAGAGATGCGGGAGTTTACAATGAGCAGTTCTTC. Translating gives CATSRDAGVYNEQFF.

This sequence joins TRBV5-6 and TRBJ1-1; a possible D gene is TRBD1 (6 bases). The germline gives CDR1 SGHDT, CDR2 YYEEEE. Between the trimmed V and J ends, which lost 2 bases and 7 bases, there was a span of 12 bases. There are 13 residues in the CDR3. Here the CDR3 reads CASSFLQGDEAFF. CDR3 coding DNA: TGTGCCAGCAGCTTTTTACAGGGTGATGAAGCTTTCTTT.

Turning to this clone: The same CDR3 can be traced to other DNA sequences in this sample. This sequence joins TRBV7-9 and TRBJ1-2; 8 bases are a match to TRBD1. The CDR3 is 13 residues long. V lost 5 bases to trimming and J lost 8 bases; unmatched junction nucleotides: 7. Germline loops: CDR1 SEHNR, CDR2 FQNEAQ (reference sequence). The CDR3 reads CASSSGQGWGYTF. CDR3 nucleotides: TGTGCCAGCAGCAGCGGACAGGGTTGGGGCTACACCTTC.

J is TRBJ2-6 and V is TRBV30; D is unclear. CDR3 length equals 13 residues. The germline gives CDR1 GTSNPN, CDR2 SVGIG (reference sequence). V was cut by 3 bases and J by 0 bases, with 3 bases left in between. The CDR3 coding sequence is TGTGCCTGGAGACTCTCTGGGGCCAACGTCCTGACTTTC. Encoded protein: CAWRLSGANVLTF.

The chain is built from TRBV7-6 and TRBJ1-2; TRBD1 aligns across 7 bases. The germline CDR1 and CDR2 sequences are SGHVS and FNYEAQ. Trimming took 5 bases from V and 5 from J; bases not matched to a gene: 11. CDR3 length equals 15 residues. Written as DNA, the CDR3 is TGTGCCAGCAGCCCCGGGACAGCGTATACATATGGCTACACCTTC. As protein: CASSPGTAYTYGYTF.